This TCR beta chain stems from a study of shared clonotypes between healthy human individuals (dated by TCRdb to about 2020). Study-level background: The cohort included a few men and a couple of women between 18 and 49 years of age. Per donor, three plates each were used for CD4 naive and CD4 memory, two for CD8 naive, and one for CD8 memory. To increase sequencing depth and limit assay-specific biases, different laboratories used diverse techniques to prepare libraries and sequence TCR repertoires. Between about 0.94 and 10 billion PBMCs per donor were obtained by leukapheresis. Blood TCR repertoires of five healthy adults were deeply sequenced to estimate repertoire size and the extent of clonotype sharing between individuals. The study at large found these results: Only blood was sampled, and tissue TCR repertoires likely differ from those in blood. Because the study included a small number of donors, the genetic and exposure-history diversity represented was limited. Naive subsets generally had larger estimated clonotype richness than memory subsets did. Around 5% of naive CD4, roughly 3.6% of naive CD8, approximately 2% of memory CD4, and 0.4% of memory CD8 clonotypes were shared across several donors. Compared with non-shared clonotypes, the clonotypes found in all four sorted-subset donors had higher generation probabilities. Even with the large sequencing depth, rarefaction of the sorted-subset datasets indicated that sequencing was incomplete. Based on pairwise subsampling, the degree of clonotype sharing among donors was expected to be affected by sequencing depth.

The donors were healthy, HIV-negative adults with no recently reported acute infections or vaccinations. All donors were Caucasian adults living in Nashville, Tennessee, USA. CD8 memory samples consisted of magnetically selected CD45RO+ cells combined with CCR7-negative CD45RA+ effector memory (TemRA) cells. Blood was collected by leukapheresis, and PBMCs were isolated by Ficoll-Histopaque density gradient centrifugation and then cryopreserved in liquid nitrogen vapor phase. Purity and quantity of every magnetically sorted T cell population were checked by analytical flow cytometry. Genomic DNA was isolated from every sorted fraction and measured by UV absorbance on a Nanodrop 2000c. Using the deep immunoSEQ assay, multiplex PCR amplified TCR CDR3 regions from genomic DNA. For each cell subset, the extracted genomic DNA was distributed evenly across all wells of several immunoSEQ 96-well plates, and each plate served as one replicate. For sorted subsets, around 200 ng genomic DNA, equal to tens of thousands of T cell genomes, was loaded into each replicate PCR. Purified libraries were measured with a Qubit 3.0 fluorometer, size-checked on a Bioanalyzer 2100, and measured again with the KAPA Library Quantification kit. Each immunoSEQ 96-well plate was sequenced on its own single-read 150-cycle Illumina NextSeq 550 flow cell. Turning to the authors' computational methods: Because the immunoSEQ output included only junctional sequences and no quality scores, the filtering could not be the same as the filtering used for full-length reads. Sequences were annotated with PyIR, a Python wrapper for IgBLAST v1.9, using IMGT germline references to assign V/J genes and CDR3. Reads were filtered out if the reads had weak V/J assignments (E-value above 1e-6), no CDR3, stop codons, out-of-frame junctions, or ambiguous translated residues. V3J clonotypes were defined by identical inferred V gene, J gene, and CDR3 amino acid sequence. Percentage overlap between repertoires was calculated by dividing the number of shared unique clonotypes by the size of the smaller repertoire. RTK rarefaction, the Chao1 estimator, and Recon v2.1 estimates of unobserved clonotypes were used to assess repertoire richness. OLGA was used to compute generation probabilities for all TCRbeta clonotypes that the gDNA method yielded from a few donors. The clones in this table, taken by TCRdb from immuneACCESS, are in-frame only. Not every clone is retained; where verified, under half of the shortfall comes from an unresolved V gene, and the cause of the rest is unknown. D and trimming come from the DNA, and the V and J calls and clone size come from that table. In all, the sample holds approximately 350,000 clones, and about 96% of those were seen once. The top ten constitute about 0.32% of the sample.

With regard to this clone: Its antigen is still unknown. Base qualities are not provided; no much larger clone lies one nucleotide away.

Sequences were obtained from memory CD8+ T cells sorted from blood. Explained via the paper, the cell subset or site label denotes: CD45RO+ cells pooled with CCR7-negative TemRA cells. The receptor's source is a man aged 25-45 years in good health.

In nucleotide form, the sequence is TGTGCCAGCAGTGCCCCAACTGTTATAGAGACCCAGTACTTC. Translated, it gives CASSAPTVIETQYF. The rearrangement joined TRBV6-1 to TRBJ2-5, with the identity of the D gene unclear. V is clipped by 4 bases and J by 4 bases, and the sequence between their germline boundaries is 13 bases long. From cysteine to phenylalanine, the CDR3 is 14 amino acids long. Of all the DNA, just the CDR3 is kept, 42 bases in frame from base 1. CDR1 and CDR2, looked up from the germline V gene, are MNHNS and SASEGT.